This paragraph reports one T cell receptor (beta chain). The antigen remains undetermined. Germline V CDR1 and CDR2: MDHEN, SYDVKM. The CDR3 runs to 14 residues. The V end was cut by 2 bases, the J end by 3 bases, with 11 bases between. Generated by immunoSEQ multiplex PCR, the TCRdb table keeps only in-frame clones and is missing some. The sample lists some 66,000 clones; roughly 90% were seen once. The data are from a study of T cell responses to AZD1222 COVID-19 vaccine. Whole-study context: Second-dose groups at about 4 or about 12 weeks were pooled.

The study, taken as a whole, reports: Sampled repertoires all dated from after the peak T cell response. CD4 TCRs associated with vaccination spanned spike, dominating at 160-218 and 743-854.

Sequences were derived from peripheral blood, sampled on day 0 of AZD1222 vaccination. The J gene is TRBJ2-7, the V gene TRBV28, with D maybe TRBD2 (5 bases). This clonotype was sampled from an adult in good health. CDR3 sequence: CASSLPGIGYEQYF. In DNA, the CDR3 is TGTGCCAGCAGTTTACCCGGGATCGGCTACGAGCAGTACTTC.